This is a list of T cell receptor beta chains from one sample in a study of T-cell memory formation after mild COVID-19. TCRdb analysed the 5' RACE reads with MiXCR anew, one entry per CDR3 protein. The sample lists roughly 300,000 distinct CDR3 sequences, 8.2% occurring once. Input material: PBMCs or a T cell subset sorted from them (not recorded which). These receptors came from a man younger than 35 who had mild COVID-19 (a few samples of this study predate the infection). Cell type and time point are not known. Each CDR3 is given with its conserved first and last residue. The order of the fields is D gene, J gene, clone size, V gene, CDR3 protein, CDR3 DNA. The D gene is left open where the match is weak. Rows may omit the clone size; those that give it use once, few, many or a size class.

-	TRBJ2-3	few	TRBV7-3	CASSEGSSTDTQYF	TGTGCCAGCAGCGAGGGGTCGAGCACAGATACGCAGTATTTT
-	TRBJ2-1	-	TRBV15	CATSRDRGKRVYNEQFF	TGTGCCACCAGCAGAGATCGGGGAAAGAGGGTTTACAATGAGCAGTTCTTC
-	TRBJ1-2	few	TRBV7-2	CASSPAQGRNYGYTF	TGTGCCAGCAGCCCGGCGCAGGGAAGGAACTATGGCTACACCTTC
-	TRBJ1-5	-	TRBV6-2/TRBV6-3	CASSYGQGDVNQPQHF	TGTGCCAGCAGTTATGGTCAGGGAGACGTCAATCAGCCCCAGCATTTT
TRBD2	TRBJ2-5	few	TRBV5-1	CASSRGSGGAEKTQYF	TGCGCCAGCAGCCGGGGAAGCGGGGGGGCCGAGAAGACCCAGTACTTC
-	TRBJ2-2	few	TRBV6-5	CASRLLDTGELFF	TGTGCCAGCAGGCTACTGGACACCGGGGAGCTGTTTTTT
-	TRBJ1-3	-	TRBV10-3	CAISESGPGNTIYF	TGTGCCATCAGTGAGTCGGGGCCCGGAAACACCATATATTTT
-	TRBJ1-2	many	TRBV21-1	CASPPGGTGGYTF	TGTGCCAGCCCGCCCGGCGGGACGGGTGGCTACACCTTC
TRBD1	TRBJ1-1	-	TRBV30	CAWTTGAGNTEAFF	TGTGCCTGGACGACAGGGGCGGGGAACACTGAAGCTTTCTTT
-	TRBJ1-2	few	TRBV5-1	CASSLRGGFSNYGYTF	TGCGCCAGCAGCTTGAGGGGAGGATTTTCTAACTATGGCTACACCTTC
-	TRBJ1-1	-	TRBV20-1	CSARFRTDTEAFF	TGCAGTGCCCGATTCCGCACTGACACTGAAGCTTTCTTT
-	TRBJ2-1	-	TRBV7-8	CASSLAGGPHEQFF	TGTGCCAGCAGCTTAGCGGGGGGGCCACATGAGCAGTTCTTC
-	TRBJ1-1	many	TRBV3-1	CASSQGFEAFF	TGTGCCAGCAGCCAGGGCTTTGAAGCTTTCTTT
TRBD1	TRBJ2-5	-	TRBV20-1	CSAQDRGEETQYF	TGCAGTGCCCAGGACAGGGGGGAAGAGACCCAGTACTTC
-	TRBJ1-1	few	TRBV20-1	CSARLAGRMNTEAFF	TGCAGTGCTAGACTTGCAGGGAGGATGAACACTGAAGCTTTCTTT
TRBD1	TRBJ2-5	-	TRBV25-1	CASSDSGGAETQYF	TGTGCCAGCAGTGATTCAGGGGGCGCGGAGACCCAGTACTTC
TRBD2	TRBJ2-2	few	TRBV20-1	CSARLAGATGELFF	TGCAGTGCTAGACTAGCGGGGGCCACCGGGGAGCTGTTTTTT
TRBD1	TRBJ2-2	few	TRBV7-9	CASSFDRVGTGELFF	TGTGCCAGCAGCTTCGACAGGGTTGGCACCGGGGAGCTGTTTTTT
TRBD2	TRBJ2-4	few	TRBV6-2/TRBV6-3	CASSYRLRGGFGNIQYF	TGTGCCAGCAGTTATAGGTTGCGGGGGGGCTTCGGAAACATTCAGTACTTC
-	TRBJ1-4	few	TRBV5-1	CASSPRAAAPEKLFF	TGCGCCAGCAGCCCCCGCGCAGCGGCCCCTGAAAAACTGTTTTTT
-	TRBJ1-1	many	TRBV6-2/TRBV6-3	CASTNGRNTEAFF	TGTGCCAGCACCAACGGGAGGAACACTGAAGCTTTCTTT
TRBD2	TRBJ2-3	-	TRBV7-2	CASTRRGGAVTLRGGQRDTQYF	TGTGCCAGCACCCGGCGGGGGGGGGCCGTTACCTTAAGAGGTGGGCAGAGGGATACGCAGTATTTT
-	TRBJ2-7	few	TRBV10-3	CAISERGAGYEQYF	TGTGCCATCAGTGAGCGGGGGGCCGGGTACGAGCAGTACTTC
-	TRBJ2-3	-	TRBV7-2	CASSLRSGRGYTDTQYF	TGTGCCAGCAGCTTACGATCAGGACGGGGGTACACAGATACGCAGTATTTT
-	TRBJ1-2	few	TRBV7-9	CASSPFSYGYTF	TGTGCCAGCAGCCCTTTTAGCTATGGCTACACCTTC
TRBD1	TRBJ2-7	many	TRBV7-2	CASSLVGTGAYEQYF	TGTGCCAGCAGCTTAGTCGGGACAGGGGCCTACGAGCAGTACTTC
TRBD1	TRBJ2-3	-	TRBV29-1	CSVGQVVSTDTQYF	TGCAGCGTCGGACAGGTTGTAAGCACAGATACGCAGTATTTT
-	TRBJ2-3	many	TRBV10-3	CAISDPQGKDTQYF	TGTGCCATCAGTGACCCCCAGGGTAAAGATACGCAGTATTTT
-	TRBJ2-3	-	TRBV5-6	CASSLRVMTDTQYF	TGTGCCAGCAGCCTCCGGGTGATGACAGATACGCAGTATTTT
-	TRBJ2-3	few	TRBV7-9	CASSPDGARNEKGGTDTQYF	TGTGCCAGCAGCCCTGACGGGGCCAGAAACGAAAAGGGGGGCACAGATACGCAGTATTTT
-	TRBJ1-2	-	TRBV28	CASLTDPYGYTF	TGTGCCAGCCTGACGGATCCCTATGGCTACACCTTC
-	TRBJ2-3	few	TRBV19	CASSAGTTRDTQYF	TGTGCCAGTAGTGCCGGGACAACCAGGGATACGCAGTATTTT
-	TRBJ2-6	many	TRBV6-6	CASSPPSGANVLTF	TGTGCCAGCAGTCCCCCCAGTGGGGCCAACGTCCTGACTTTC
-	TRBJ2-1	few	TRBV6-5	CASSYSGGLGYNEQFF	TGTGCCAGCAGTTACTCGGGGGGGCTAGGCTACAATGAGCAGTTCTTC
TRBD2	TRBJ2-2	many	TRBV4-1	CASSRDSGRAVTGELFF	TGCGCCAGCAGCCGTGATAGCGGGAGGGCCGTCACCGGGGAGCTGTTTTTT
-	TRBJ1-1	-	TRBV6-2/TRBV6-3	CASSYGSQVKSTLF	TGTGCCAGCAGTTACGGTTCCCAGGTTAAATCGACATTATTT
-	TRBJ2-1	few	TRBV7-3	CASSPSGEEQFF	TGTGCCAGCAGCCCTTCAGGGGAAGAGCAGTTCTTC
TRBD2	TRBJ2-3	-	TRBV20-1	CSAHRAGGSTDTQYF	TGCAGTGCTCATCGAGCGGGGGGAAGTACAGATACGCAGTATTTT
-	TRBJ1-3	many	TRBV7-2	CASSQRGDGNTIYF	TGTGCCAGCAGTCAGAGGGGTGATGGAAACACCATATATTTT
-	TRBJ1-5	-	TRBV19	CASRWAEGNQPQHF	TGTGCCAGTAGGTGGGCGGAGGGCAATCAGCCCCAGCATTTT
-	TRBJ2-3	once	TRBV7-9	CASSLPALDSSADTQYF	TGTGCCAGCAGCTTACCGGCCCTTGATAGTAGCGCAGATACGCAGTATTTT
TRBD2	TRBJ2-1	many	TRBV20-1	CSARDGTSASSYNEQFF	TGCAGTGCTAGAGATGGGACTAGTGCCAGCTCCTACAATGAGCAGTTCTTC
-	TRBJ2-3	once	TRBV4-2	CASSQTEGANTDTQYF	TGTGCCAGCAGCCAAACGGAGGGTGCCAACACAGATACGCAGTATTTT